The 11 T cell receptor beta chains below were found in one sample sequenced in a study of blood T cell repertoires in COVID-19. This table comes from immunoSEQ multiplex PCR, and its TCRdb copy is limited to in-frame clones, with some not included. The sample shows more than 150,000 clones, about 88% of them seen only once. The sequencing input was peripheral blood. These TCRs come from a man younger than 40 with active or convalescent COVID-19.

V and J are TRBV29-1 and TRBJ1-2, with a tentative D call TRBD1 (5 bases). V dropped 5 bases and J dropped 7 bases, with 11 bases sitting between them. This CDR3 region has 11 residues. Germline values: CDR1 SQVTM, CDR2 ANQGSEA. In DNA, the CDR3 is TGCAGCGTTTCCAGGGCGAGTGGCTACACCTTC. It yields the protein CSVSRASGYTF.

The V gene is TRBV25-1, the J gene TRBJ2-1; TRBD1 is a possible D gene (6 bases). Germline V gene data show CDR1 as MGHDK and CDR2 as SYGVNS. The CDR3 runs to 16 residues. The germline V and J ends were trimmed by 5 bases and 2 bases, with 16 bases remaining between them. In DNA form, the CDR3 reads TGTGCCAGCAGTCGACTTGAGGGGGTACCCTACAATGAGCAGTTCTTC. Protein sequence: CASSRLEGVPYNEQFF. The variable domain in full, completed from reference TRBV25-1 and TRBJ2-1, reads EADIYQTPRYLVIGTGKKITLECSQTMGHDKMYWYQQDPGMELHLIHYSYGVNSTEKGDLSSESTVSRIRTEHFPLTLESARPSHTSQYLCASSRLEGVPYNEQFFGPGTRLTVL.

This clone was counted only a few times. The V gene is TRBV25-1, the J gene TRBJ2-2, with 9 nucleotides matching TRBD1. The CDR3 is 17 residues long. After removal of 1 base from V and 0 bases from J, the junction contained 3 bases not matched to a gene. Germline lookup yields CDR1 MGHDK and CDR2 SYGVNS. CDR3 protein: CASSEWRQGANTGELFF. CDR3 bases: TGTGCCAGCAGTGAATGGAGACAGGGGGCGAACACCGGGGAGCTGTTTTTT.

The V gene is TRBV19, the J gene TRBJ1-4; 7 nucleotides align to TRBD1. CDR3 size: 16 residues. CDR1 is LNHDA, CDR2 SQIVND, per germline (reference sequence). V was pared by 5 bases and J by 6 bases, with 12 bases of the junction left unmatched. This chain's CDR3 is CASSVTGYGGDEKLFF. CDR3 sequence (DNA): TGTGCCAGTAGTGTGACAGGGTATGGAGGGGATGAAAAACTGTTTTTT.

The chain employs TRBV19 and TRBJ1-1; 8 nucleotides match TRBD1. Germline loops: CDR1 LNHDA, CDR2 SQIVND (reference sequence). Trimming took 7 bases from V and 5 from J; bases not matched to a gene: 9. CDR3 length: 14 residues. The DNA for the CDR3 is TGTGCCAGTACGACCCAGGGGGCGAGGACTGAAGCTTTCTTT. Amino acids: CASTTQGARTEAFF.

The chain links TRBV29-1 to TRBJ2-3; 7 bases match TRBD1. Germline CDR1 SQVTM, CDR2 ANQGSEA. The trim removed 5 bases at V and 5 bases at J, leaving 10 bases unmatched. The CDR3 covers 14 residues. The CDR3 sequence: CSVTRQGSKDTQYF. The CDR3 bases are TGCAGCGTTACCAGACAGGGCTCCAAAGATACGCAGTATTTT.

This clone was seen a few times. The J gene is TRBJ2-5, the V gene TRBV3-1 (or the pseudogene TRBV3-2), with 12 bases identical to TRBD1. The V and J ends lost 2 bases and 5 bases, in that order; junction bases with no gene match: 9. Germline V gene data show CDR1 as LGHDT and CDR2 as YNNKEL (reference sequence). The CDR3 is 17 amino acids. The CDR3 DNA sequence: TGTGCCAGCAGCCAATTCGGGGACAGGGGGCGCAAGGAGACCCAGTACTTC. It is translated as CASSQFGDRGRKETQYF.

This chain uses TRBV24-1 with TRBJ1-2, with D hard to call. Trimming cost V 5 bases and J 4 bases, with 13 bases left between them. The CDR3 length is 14 residues. Germline V gene sequence: CDR1 KGHDR, CDR2 SFDVKD. The chain's CDR3 is CATSVGEGGYGYTF. CDR3 in DNA: TGTGCCACCAGTGTTGGTGAAGGCGGCTATGGCTACACCTTC.

The V and J genes are TRBV19 and TRBJ2-3; D possibly corresponds to TRBD2 (5 bases). The germline V gene encodes CDR1 LNHDA and CDR2 SQIVND (reference sequence). Trimming left V 7 bases short and J 3 bases short, with 14 bases between. The CDR3 is 14 residues long. CDR3 sequence (DNA): TGTGCCAGTAACGACGGGAAAGAGACAGATACGCAGTATTTT. Protein: CASNDGKETDTQYF.

The rearrangement uses TRBV5-1 and TRBJ2-2, with D tentatively TRBD2 (6 bases). Trimming removed 6 bases at V and 1 base at J, with 16 bases between. CDR3 length equals 16 residues. Germline assignment: CDR1 SGHRS and CDR2 YFSETQ. Written as DNA, the CDR3 is TGCGCCAGCACCCTCGGGGTCGGGGGGAACACCGGGGAGCTGTTTTTT. The encoded protein is CASTLGVGGNTGELFF.

The chain carries TRBV5-3 and TRBJ1-6; 7 bases agree with TRBD1. TRBV5-3 is an ORF, and what it does is uncertain. This CDR3 comprises 14 residues. The junction had 9 bases not matched to a gene; V was cut back by 4 bases and J by 11 bases. This CDR3 reads CARSGMTQGTPLHF. CDR3 sequence (DNA): TGTGCCAGAAGCGGGATGACACAGGGGACACCCCTCCACTTT.